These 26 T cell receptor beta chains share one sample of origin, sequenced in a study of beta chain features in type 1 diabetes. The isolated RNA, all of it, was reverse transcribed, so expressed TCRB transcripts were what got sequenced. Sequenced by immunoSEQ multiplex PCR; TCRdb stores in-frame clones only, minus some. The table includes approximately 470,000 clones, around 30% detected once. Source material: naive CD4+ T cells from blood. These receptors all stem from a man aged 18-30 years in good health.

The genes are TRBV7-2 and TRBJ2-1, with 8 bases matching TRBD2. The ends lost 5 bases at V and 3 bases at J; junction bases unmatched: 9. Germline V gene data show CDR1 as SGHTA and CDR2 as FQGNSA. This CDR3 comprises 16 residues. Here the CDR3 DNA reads TGTGCCAGCAGCCTAGAGGGACTAGTCCTCTACAATGAGCAGTTCTTC. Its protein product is CASSLEGLVLYNEQFF.

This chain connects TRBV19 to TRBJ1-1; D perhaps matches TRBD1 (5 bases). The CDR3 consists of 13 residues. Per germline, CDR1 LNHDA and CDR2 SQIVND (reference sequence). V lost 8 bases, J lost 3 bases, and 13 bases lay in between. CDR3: CASVKWGDTEAFF. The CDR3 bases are TGTGCCAGTGTAAAGTGGGGGGACACTGAAGCTTTCTTT.

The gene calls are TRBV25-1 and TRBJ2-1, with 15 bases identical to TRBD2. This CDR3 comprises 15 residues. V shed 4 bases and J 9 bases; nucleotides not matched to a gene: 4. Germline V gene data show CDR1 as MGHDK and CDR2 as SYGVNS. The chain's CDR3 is CASSGGLAGGREQFF. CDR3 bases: TGTGCCAGCAGTGGTGGACTAGCGGGAGGGCGTGAGCAGTTCTTC. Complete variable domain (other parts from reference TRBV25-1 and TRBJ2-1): EADIYQTPRYLVIGTGKKITLECSQTMGHDKMYWYQQDPGMELHLIHYSYGVNSTEKGDLSSESTVSRIRTEHFPLTLESARPSHTSQYLCASSGGLAGGREQFFGPGTRLTVL.

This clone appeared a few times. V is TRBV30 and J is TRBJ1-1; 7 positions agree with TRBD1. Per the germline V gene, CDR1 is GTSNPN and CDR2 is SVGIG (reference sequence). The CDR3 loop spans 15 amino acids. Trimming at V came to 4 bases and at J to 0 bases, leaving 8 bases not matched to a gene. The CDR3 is CAWTTGDRVNTEAFF. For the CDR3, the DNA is TGTGCCTGGACCACAGGGGACCGGGTGAACACTGAAGCTTTCTTT. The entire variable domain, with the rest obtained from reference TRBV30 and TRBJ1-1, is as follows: SQTIHQWPATLVQPVGSPLSLECTVEGTSNPNLYWYRQAAGRGLQLLFYSVGIGQISSEVPQNLSASRPQDRQFILSSKKLLLSDSGFYLCAWTTGDRVNTEAFFGQGTRLTVV.

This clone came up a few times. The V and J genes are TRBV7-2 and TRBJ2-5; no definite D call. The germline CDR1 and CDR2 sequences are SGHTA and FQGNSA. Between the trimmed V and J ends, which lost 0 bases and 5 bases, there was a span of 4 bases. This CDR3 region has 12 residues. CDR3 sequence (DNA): TGTGCCAGCAGCTTAGCGAAGGAGACCCAGTACTTC. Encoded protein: CASSLAKETQYF.

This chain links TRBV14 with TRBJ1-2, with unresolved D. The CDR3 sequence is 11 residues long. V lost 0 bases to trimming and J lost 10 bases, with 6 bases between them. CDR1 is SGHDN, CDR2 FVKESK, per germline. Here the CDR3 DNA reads TGTGCCAGCAGCCAAGATTTCCTCTACACCTTC. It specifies CASSQDFLYTF.

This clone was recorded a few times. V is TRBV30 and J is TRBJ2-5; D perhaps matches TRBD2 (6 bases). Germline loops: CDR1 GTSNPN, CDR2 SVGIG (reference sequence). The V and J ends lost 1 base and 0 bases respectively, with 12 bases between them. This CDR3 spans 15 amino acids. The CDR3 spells CAWSGGTQYQETQYF. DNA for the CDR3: TGTGCCTGGAGTGGCGGGACTCAGTACCAAGAGACCCAGTACTTC.

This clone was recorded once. CDR3 DNA sequence: TGTGCCAGCTCACTGCTTTGGGGGACCCAGTACTTC. Encoded protein: CASSLLWGTQYF. V usage is TRBV18 and J usage is TRBJ2-5; no clear D. The CDR3 totals 12 residues. The germline CDR1 and CDR2 sequences are KGHSH and LQKENI. The germline V and J ends were trimmed by 4 bases and 7 bases, with 10 bases remaining between them.

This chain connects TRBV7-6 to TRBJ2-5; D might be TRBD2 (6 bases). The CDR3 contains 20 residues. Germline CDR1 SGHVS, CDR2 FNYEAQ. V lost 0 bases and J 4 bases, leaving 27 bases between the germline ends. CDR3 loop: CASSLAGTLSRSAVGETQYF. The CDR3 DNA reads TGTGCCAGCAGCTTAGCCGGGACTCTTAGCCGATCAGCCGTGGGAGAGACCCAGTACTTC.

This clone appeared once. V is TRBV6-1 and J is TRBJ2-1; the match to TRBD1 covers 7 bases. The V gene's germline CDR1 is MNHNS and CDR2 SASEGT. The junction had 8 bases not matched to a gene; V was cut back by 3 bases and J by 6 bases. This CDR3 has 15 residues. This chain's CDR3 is CASSEGQRIGNEQFF. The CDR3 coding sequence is TGTGCCAGCAGTGAGGGACAGCGGATCGGCAATGAGCAGTTCTTC.

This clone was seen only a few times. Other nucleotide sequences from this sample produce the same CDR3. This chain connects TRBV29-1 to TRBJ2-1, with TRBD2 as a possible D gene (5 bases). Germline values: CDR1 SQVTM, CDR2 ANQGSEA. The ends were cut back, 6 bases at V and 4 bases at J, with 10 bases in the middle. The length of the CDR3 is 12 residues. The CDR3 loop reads CSVGTGYNEQFF. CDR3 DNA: TGCAGCGTGGGCACGGGATACAATGAGCAGTTCTTC.

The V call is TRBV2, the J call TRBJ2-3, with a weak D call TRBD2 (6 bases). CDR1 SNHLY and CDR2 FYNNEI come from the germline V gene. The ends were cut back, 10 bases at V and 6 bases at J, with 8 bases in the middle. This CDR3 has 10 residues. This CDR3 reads CATGDDTQYF. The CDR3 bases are TGTGCCACGGGGGACGATACGCAGTATTTT.

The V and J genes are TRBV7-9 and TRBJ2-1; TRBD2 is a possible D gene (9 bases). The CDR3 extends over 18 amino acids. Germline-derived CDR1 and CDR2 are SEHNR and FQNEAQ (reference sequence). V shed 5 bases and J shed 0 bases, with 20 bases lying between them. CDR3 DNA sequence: TGTGCCAGCAGCCCCAGGGGGCGGGAGGGCCTCTCCTACAATGAGCAGTTCTTC. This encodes CASSPRGREGLSYNEQFF. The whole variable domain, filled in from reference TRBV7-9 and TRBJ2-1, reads DTGVSQNPRHKITKRGQNVTFRCDPISEHNRLYWYRQTLGQGPEFLTYFQNEAQLEKSRLLSDRFSAERPKGSFSTLEIQRTEQGDSAMYLCASSPRGREGLSYNEQFFGPGTRLTVL.

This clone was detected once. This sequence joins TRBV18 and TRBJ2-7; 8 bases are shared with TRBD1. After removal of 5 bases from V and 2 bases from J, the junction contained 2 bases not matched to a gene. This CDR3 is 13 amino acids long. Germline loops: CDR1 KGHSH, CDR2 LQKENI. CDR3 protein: CASSTGGPYEQYF. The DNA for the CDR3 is TGTGCCAGCTCAACAGGGGGGCCCTACGAGCAGTACTTC.

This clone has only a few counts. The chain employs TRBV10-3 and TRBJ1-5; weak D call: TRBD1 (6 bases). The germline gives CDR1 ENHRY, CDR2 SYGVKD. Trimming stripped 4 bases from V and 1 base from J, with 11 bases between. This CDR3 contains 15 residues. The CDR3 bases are TGTGCCATCAGTGGAGCAGGGGAAAGCAATCAGCCCCAGCATTTT. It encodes CAISGAGESNQPQHF.

The CDR3 DNA is TGTGCCAGCAGCTTGGGGGGCAGGCATCCTGAAAAACTGTTTTTT. As protein: CASSLGGRHPEKLFF. The V call is TRBV5-4, the J call TRBJ1-4; D is perhaps TRBD1 (5 bases). V was shortened by 0 bases and J by 7 bases, with 13 bases between the two germline ends. Germline loops: CDR1 SGHNT, CDR2 YYREEE (reference sequence). This CDR3 comprises 15 residues.

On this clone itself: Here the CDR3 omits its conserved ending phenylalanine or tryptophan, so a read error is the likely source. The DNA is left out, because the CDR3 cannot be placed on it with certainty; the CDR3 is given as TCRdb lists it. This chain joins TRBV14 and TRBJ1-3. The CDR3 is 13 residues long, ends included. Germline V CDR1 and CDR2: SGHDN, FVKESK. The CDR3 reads CASSQDPGGRWWI.

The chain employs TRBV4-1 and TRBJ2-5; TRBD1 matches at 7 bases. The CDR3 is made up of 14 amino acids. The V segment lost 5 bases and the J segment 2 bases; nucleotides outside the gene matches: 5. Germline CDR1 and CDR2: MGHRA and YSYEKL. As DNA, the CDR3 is TGCGCCAGCAGCTTGGGACAGACACAAGAGACCCAGTACTTC. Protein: CASSLGQTQETQYF.

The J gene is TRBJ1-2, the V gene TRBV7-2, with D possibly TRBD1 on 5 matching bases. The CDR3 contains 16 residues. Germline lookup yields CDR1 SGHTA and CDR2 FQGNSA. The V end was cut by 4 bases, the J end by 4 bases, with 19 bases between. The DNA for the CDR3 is TGTGCCAGCAGCTCAGGAGGTTTCGGGACGGGCTATGGCTACACCTTC. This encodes CASSSGGFGTGYGYTF.

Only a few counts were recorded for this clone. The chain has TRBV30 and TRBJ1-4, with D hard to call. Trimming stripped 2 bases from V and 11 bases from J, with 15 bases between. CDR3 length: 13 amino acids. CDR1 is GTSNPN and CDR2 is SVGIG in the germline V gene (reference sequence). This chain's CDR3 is CAWSRDIAWKLFF. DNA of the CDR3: TGTGCCTGGAGTCGCGACATCGCATGGAAACTGTTTTTT. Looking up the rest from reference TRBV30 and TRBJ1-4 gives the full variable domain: SQTIHQWPATLVQPVGSPLSLECTVEGTSNPNLYWYRQAAGRGLQLLFYSVGIGQISSEVPQNLSASRPQDRQFILSSKKLLLSDSGFYLCAWSRDIAWKLFFGSGTQLSVL.

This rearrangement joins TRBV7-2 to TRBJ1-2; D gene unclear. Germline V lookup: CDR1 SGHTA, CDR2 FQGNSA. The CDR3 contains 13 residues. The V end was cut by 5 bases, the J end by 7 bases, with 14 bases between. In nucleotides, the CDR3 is TGTGCCAGCAGCCCCGCTTCGGGATCTGGCTACACCTTC. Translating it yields CASSPASGSGYTF.

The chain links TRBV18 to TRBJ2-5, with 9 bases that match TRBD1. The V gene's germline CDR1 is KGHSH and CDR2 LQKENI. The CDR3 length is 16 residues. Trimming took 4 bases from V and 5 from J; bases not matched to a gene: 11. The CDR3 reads CASSRNPGQGLETQYF. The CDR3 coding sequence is TGTGCCAGCTCACGAAACCCGGGACAGGGTTTGGAGACCCAGTACTTC.

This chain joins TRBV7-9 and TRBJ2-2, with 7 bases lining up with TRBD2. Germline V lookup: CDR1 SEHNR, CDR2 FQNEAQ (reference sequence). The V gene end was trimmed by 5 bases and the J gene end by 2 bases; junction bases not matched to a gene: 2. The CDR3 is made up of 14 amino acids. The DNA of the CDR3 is TGTGCCAGCAGCAGGGGACTAAACACCGGGGAGCTGTTTTTT. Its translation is CASSRGLNTGELFF.

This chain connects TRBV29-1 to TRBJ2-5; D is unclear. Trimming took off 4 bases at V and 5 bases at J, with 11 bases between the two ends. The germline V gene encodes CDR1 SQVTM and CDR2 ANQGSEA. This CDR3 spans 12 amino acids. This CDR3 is CSVGFLRETQYF. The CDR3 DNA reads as TGCAGCGTTGGTTTCCTGAGGGAGACCCAGTACTTC. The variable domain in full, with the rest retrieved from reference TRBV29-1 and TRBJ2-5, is SAVISQKPSRDICQRGTSLTIQCQVDSQVTMMFWYRQQPGQSLTLIATANQGSEATYESGFVIDKFPISRPNLTFSTLTVSNMSPEDSSIYLCSVGFLRETQYFGPGTRLLVL.

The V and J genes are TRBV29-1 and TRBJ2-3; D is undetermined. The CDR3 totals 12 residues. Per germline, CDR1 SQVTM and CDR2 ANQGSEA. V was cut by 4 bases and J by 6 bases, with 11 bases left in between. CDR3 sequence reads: CSVVQLGDTQYF. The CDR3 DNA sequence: TGCAGCGTTGTTCAACTCGGCGATACGCAGTATTTT.

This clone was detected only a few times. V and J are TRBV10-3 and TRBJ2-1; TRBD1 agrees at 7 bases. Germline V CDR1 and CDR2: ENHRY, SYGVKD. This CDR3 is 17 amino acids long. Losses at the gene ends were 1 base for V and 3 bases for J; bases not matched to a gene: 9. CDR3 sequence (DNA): TGTGCCATCAGTGAGTATACCGGGACAGATTTCTACAATGAGCAGTTCTTC. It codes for CAISEYTGTDFYNEQFF.